This entry features one T cell receptor (beta chain) sequence. Its antigen remains unidentified. Produced via immunoSEQ multiplex PCR; TCRdb's table is partial and in-frame only. In the table there are around 110,000 clones, 90% of which are singletons. These data come from a study of graft-versus-host responses after intestinal transplantation. The receptor was isolated from a human donor who received an intestinal transplant. This material consisted of unstimulated CD4+ T cells sorted from spleen or lymph node cells, taken before intestinal transplant.

For the CDR3, the DNA is TGTGCCAGCAGCGTAGCCTATACCGGGGAGCTGTTTTTT. It encodes CASSVAYTGELFF. This sequence joins TRBV9 and TRBJ2-2; D gene uncertain. The CDR3 totals 13 residues. The germline V and J ends were trimmed by 0 bases and 5 bases, with 5 bases remaining between them. Germline V gives CDR1 SGDLS, CDR2 YYNGEE.